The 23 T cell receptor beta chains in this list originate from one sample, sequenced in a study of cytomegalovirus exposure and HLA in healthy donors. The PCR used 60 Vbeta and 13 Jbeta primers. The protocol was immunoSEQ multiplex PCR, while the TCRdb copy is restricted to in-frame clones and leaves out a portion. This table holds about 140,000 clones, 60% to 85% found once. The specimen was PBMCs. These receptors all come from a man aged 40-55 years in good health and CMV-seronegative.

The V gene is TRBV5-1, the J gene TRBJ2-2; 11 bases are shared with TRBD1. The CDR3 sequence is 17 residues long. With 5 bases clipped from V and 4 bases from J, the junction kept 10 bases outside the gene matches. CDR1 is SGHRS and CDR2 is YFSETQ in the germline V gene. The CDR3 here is CASRTTPGTGGTGELFF. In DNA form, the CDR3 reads TGCGCCAGCAGAACCACCCCCGGGACAGGGGGCACCGGGGAGCTGTTTTTT.

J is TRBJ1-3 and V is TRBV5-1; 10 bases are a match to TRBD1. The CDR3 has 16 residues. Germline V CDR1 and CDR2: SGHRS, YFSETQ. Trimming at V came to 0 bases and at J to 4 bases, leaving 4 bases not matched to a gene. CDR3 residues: CASSLGQGASGNTIYF. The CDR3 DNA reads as TGCGCCAGCAGCTTGGGACAGGGGGCGTCCGGAAACACCATATATTTT. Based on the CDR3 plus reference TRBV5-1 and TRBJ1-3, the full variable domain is KAGVTQTPRYLIKTRGQQVTLSCSPISGHRSVSWYQQTPGQGLQFLFEYFSETQRNKGNFPGRFSGRQFSNSRSEMNVSTLELGDSALYLCASSLGQGASGNTIYFGEGSWLTVV.

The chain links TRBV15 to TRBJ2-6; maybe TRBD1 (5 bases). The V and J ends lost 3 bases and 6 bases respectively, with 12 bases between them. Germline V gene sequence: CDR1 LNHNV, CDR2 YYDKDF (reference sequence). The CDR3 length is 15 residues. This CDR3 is CATSRGRNMANVLTF. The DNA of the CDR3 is TGTGCCACCAGCAGGGGGCGGAACATGGCCAACGTCCTGACTTTC.

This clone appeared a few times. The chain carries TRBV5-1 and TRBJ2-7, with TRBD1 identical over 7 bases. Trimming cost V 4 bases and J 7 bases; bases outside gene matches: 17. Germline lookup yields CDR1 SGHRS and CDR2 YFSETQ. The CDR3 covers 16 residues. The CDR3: CASSLYRDRLSGEQYF. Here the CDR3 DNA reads TGCGCCAGCAGCCTGTACCGGGACAGACTCTCGGGGGAGCAGTACTTC.

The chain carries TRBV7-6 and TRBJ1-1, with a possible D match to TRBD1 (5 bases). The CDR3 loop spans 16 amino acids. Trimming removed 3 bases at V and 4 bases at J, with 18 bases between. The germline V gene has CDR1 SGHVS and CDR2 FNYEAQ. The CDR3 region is CASSFPPVGTSTEAFF. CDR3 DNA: TGTGCCAGCAGCTTCCCTCCGGTGGGGACTAGCACTGAAGCTTTCTTT.

For the CDR3, the DNA is TGTGCCAGCAGGGGACTACCAGATCAAGAGACCCAGTACTTC. Translated, it gives CASRGLPDQETQYF. The chain has TRBV6-5 and TRBJ2-5; 7 bases match TRBD2. The CDR3 loop spans 14 amino acids. Germline lookup yields CDR1 MNHEY and CDR2 SVGAGI. The ends lost 6 bases at V and 2 bases at J; junction bases unmatched: 6.

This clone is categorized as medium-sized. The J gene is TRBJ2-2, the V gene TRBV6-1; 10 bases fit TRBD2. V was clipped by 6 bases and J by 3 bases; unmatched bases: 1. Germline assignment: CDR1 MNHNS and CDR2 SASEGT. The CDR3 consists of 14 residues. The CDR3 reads CASRGLADTGELFF. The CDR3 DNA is TGTGCCAGCAGAGGACTAGCGGACACCGGGGAGCTGTTTTTT.

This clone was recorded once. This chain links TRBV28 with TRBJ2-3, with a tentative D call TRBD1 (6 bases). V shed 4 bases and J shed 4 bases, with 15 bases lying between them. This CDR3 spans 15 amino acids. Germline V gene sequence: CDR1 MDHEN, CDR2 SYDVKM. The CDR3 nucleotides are TGTGCCAGCAGTTCTTCTTGGGACACGGCAGATACGCAGTATTTT. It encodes CASSSSWDTADTQYF.

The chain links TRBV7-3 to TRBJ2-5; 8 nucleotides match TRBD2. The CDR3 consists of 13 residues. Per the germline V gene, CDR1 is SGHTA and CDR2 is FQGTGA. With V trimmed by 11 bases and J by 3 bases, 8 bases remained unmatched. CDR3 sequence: CAGHSGGKETQYF. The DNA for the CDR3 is TGTGCCGGCCACAGCGGGGGCAAAGAGACCCAGTACTTC.

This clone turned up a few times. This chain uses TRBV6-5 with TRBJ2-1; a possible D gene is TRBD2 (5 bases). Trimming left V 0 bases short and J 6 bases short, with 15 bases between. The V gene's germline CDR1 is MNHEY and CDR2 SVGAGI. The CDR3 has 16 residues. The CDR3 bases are TGTGCCAGCAGTTACTCGGCCGTAGGGAGCCTCAATGAGCAGTTCTTC. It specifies CASSYSAVGSLNEQFF.

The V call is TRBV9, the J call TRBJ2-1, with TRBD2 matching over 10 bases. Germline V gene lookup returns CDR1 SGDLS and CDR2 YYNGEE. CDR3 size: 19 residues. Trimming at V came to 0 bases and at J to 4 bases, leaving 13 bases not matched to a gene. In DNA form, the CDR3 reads TGTGCCAGCAGCGTAGTGGCAGGGACGAGCGGGGGGGCGTACAATGAGCAGTTCTTC. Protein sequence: CASSVVAGTSGGAYNEQFF. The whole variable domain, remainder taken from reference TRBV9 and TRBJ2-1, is DSGVTQTPKHLITATGQRVTLRCSPRSGDLSVYWYQQSLDQGLQFLIQYYNGEERAKGNILERFSAQQFPDLHSELNLSSLELGDSALYFCASSVVAGTSGGAYNEQFFGPGTRLTVL.

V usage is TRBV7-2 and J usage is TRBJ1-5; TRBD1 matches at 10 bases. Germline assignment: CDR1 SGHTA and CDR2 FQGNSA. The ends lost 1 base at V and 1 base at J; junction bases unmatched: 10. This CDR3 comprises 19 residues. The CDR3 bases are TGTGCCAGCAGCTTAGTCCACCTGACAGGGGGCTGGAGCAATCAGCCCCAGCATTTT. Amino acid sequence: CASSLVHLTGGWSNQPQHF.

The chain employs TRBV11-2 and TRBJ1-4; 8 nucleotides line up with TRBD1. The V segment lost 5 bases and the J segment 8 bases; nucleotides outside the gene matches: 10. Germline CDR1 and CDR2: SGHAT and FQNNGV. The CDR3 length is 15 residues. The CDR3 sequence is CASSKGQGDEEKLFF. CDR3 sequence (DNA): TGTGCCAGCAGCAAAGGACAGGGTGATGAGGAAAAACTGTTTTTT.

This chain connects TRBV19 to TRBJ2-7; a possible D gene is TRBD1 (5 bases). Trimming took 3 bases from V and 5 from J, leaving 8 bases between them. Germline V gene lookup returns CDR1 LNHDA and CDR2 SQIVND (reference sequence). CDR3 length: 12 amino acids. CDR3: CASSISRDEQYF. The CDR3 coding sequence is TGTGCCAGTAGTATCTCCAGGGACGAGCAGTACTTC.

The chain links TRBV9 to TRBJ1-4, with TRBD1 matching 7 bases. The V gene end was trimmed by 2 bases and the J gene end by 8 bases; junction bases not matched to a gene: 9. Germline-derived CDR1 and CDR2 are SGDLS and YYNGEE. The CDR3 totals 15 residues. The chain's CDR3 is CASSVDTGAGEKLFF. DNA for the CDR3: TGTGCCAGCAGCGTGGATACAGGGGCGGGGGAAAAACTGTTTTTT.

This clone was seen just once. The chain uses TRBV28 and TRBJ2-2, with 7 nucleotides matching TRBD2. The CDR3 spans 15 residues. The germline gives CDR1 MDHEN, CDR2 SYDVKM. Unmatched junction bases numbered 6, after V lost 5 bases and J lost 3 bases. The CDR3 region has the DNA TGTGCCAGCAGTCCAAGCGGGGCTTACACCGGGGAGCTGTTTTTT. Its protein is CASSPSGAYTGELFF.

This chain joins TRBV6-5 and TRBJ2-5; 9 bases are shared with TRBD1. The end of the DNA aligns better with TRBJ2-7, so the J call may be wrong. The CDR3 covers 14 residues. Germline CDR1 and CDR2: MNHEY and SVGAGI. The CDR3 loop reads CASTGQGTIYEQYF. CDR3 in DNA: TGTGCCAGCACCGGACAGGGGACCATCTACGAGCAGTACTTC.

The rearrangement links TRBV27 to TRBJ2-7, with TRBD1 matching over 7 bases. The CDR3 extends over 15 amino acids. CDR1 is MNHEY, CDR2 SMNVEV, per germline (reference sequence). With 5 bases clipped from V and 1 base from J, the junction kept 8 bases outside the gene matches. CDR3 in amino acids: CASSNLGTVSYEQYF. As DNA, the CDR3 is TGTGCCAGCAGTAACCTCGGGACAGTGTCCTACGAGCAGTACTTC.

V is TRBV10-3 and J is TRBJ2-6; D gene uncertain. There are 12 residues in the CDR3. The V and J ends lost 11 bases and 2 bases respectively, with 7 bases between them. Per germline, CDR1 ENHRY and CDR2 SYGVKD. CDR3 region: CASSPGANVLTF. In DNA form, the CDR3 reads TGTGCCTCGTCTCCTGGGGCCAACGTCCTGACTTTC.

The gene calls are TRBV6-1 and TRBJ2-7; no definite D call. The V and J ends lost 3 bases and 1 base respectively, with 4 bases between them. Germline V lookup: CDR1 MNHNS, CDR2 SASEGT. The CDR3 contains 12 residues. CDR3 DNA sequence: TGTGCCAGCAGTGACTTGTCCTACGAGCAGTACTTC. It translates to CASSDLSYEQYF.

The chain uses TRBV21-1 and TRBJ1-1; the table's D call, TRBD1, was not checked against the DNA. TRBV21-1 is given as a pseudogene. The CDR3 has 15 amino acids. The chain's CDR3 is CASSKRTGRGTEAFF. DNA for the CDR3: TGTGCCAGCAGCAAAAGGACAGGGAGGGGCACTGAAGCTTTCTTT.

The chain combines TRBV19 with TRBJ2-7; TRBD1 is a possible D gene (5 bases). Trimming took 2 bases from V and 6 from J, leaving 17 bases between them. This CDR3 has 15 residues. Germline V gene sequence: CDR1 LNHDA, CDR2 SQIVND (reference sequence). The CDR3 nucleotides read TGTGCCAGTAGTATAACAGGTCTGTCGTCCGTCGAGCAGTACTTC. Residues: CASSITGLSSVEQYF.

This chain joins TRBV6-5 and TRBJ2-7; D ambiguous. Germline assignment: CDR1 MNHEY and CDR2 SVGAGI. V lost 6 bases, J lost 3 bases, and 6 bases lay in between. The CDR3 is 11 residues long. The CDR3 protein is CASSSDYEQYF. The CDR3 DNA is TGTGCCAGCAGCTCAGACTACGAGCAGTACTTC.